This T cell receptor beta chain was identified during a study of OX40 agonist ivuxolimab in advanced cancers. The CDR3 covers 12 residues. V shed 7 bases and J shed 7 bases, with 11 bases lying between them. CDR1 is SNHLY and CDR2 is FYNNEI in the germline V gene. This clone showed up many times. The method was immunoSEQ multiplex PCR; TCRdb's version includes in-frame clones alone and lacks a portion of them. The sample comprises more than 90,000 clones, 84% of which are singletons, and 5.5% rests with the top ten. The sequence derives from an adult with an advanced solid tumor such as melanoma, head and neck, liver or kidney cancer. The sequences come from CD4+ or CD8+ T cells sorted from blood, collected in a trial of the OX40 agonist ivuxolimab. The V and J genes are TRBV2 and TRBJ2-4; D remains ambiguous. In DNA, the CDR3 is TGTGCCAGCAAGCCCCCGAGGAACATTCAGTACTTC. This translates into CASKPPRNIQYF.